The 2 T cell receptor beta chains below all came from one sample that was sequenced in a study of blood T cell repertoires in COVID-19 (TCRdb year 2020). Libraries were made using the immunoSEQ multiplex PCR assay. The immuneACCESS repertoire file appears here via TCRdb, limited to in-frame rearrangements. These files lack a portion of the clones; in checked studies, under half of the deficit traces to unresolved V genes, and the cause of the others is not known. The sample table holds tens of thousands of clones, of which about 75% were seen once. The top ten clonotypes cover 25% to 40% of the sample. Sequences were obtained from peripheral blood. The receptors derive from a human donor in a cohort sampled during active COVID-19.

This clone is a singleton in its sample. The gene calls are TRBV12-3 or TRBV12-4 and TRBJ2-3; D possibly corresponds to TRBD2 (6 bases). Trimming took off 7 bases at V and 4 bases at J, with 9 bases between the two ends. The CDR3 extends over 12 amino acids. The CDR3 sequence is CASMEGSDTQYF. CDR3 sequence (DNA): TGTGCCAGCATGGAGGGCTCAGATACGCAGTATTTT.

This chain joins TRBV6-2 or TRBV6-3 and TRBJ1-5, with D unresolved. Germline loops: CDR1 MNHEY, CDR2 SVGEGT. CDR3 length: 20 amino acids. V dropped 4 bases and J dropped 7 bases, with 32 bases sitting between them. The CDR3 bases are TGTGCCAGCAGTTCCGAGCGTTGGCGCGGCGCCGGAGGTGTTTTGCAGCCCCAGCATTTT. It is translated as CASSSERWRGAGGVLQPQHF.